Listed below are T cell receptor beta chains from one sample, sequenced in a study of blood T cell repertoires in COVID-19. Produced via immunoSEQ multiplex PCR; TCRdb's table is partial and in-frame only. This sample has under 95,000 clones, with approximately 83% found just once. Material for sequencing was peripheral blood. Every receptor here comes from a woman of 80 years or more with active or convalescent COVID-19. Each CDR3 is given with its conserved first and last residue. Fields, in order: D gene, J gene, V gene, CDR3 protein. D genes are given only for firm matches.

. TRBJ2-1 TRBV18 CASSPGLGLRTEQFF
. TRBJ2-7 TRBV18 CASSPGAGRSYEQYF
. TRBJ1-5 TRBV19 CASTARSQPQHF
TRBD1 TRBJ1-3 TRBV5-1 CASSSLGTGAGNTIYF
. TRBJ1-4 TRBV27 CASSASGVAKLFF
. TRBJ2-3 TRBV5-1 CASSPLAADTQYF
TRBD1 TRBJ2-6 TRBV19 CASSIGTGSGSGANVLTF
. TRBJ1-2 TRBV9 CASSVTPDTFNYGYTF
. TRBJ1-4 TRBV5-1 CASSLWGSDEKLFF
TRBD1 TRBJ1-2 TRBV4-2 CASSQAGQGNNYGYTF
TRBD2 TRBJ2-1 TRBV5-1 CASSLVEREINEQFF
TRBD2 TRBJ2-3 TRBV9 CASSVWTSGGTDTQYF
. TRBJ2-5 TRBV5-6 CASNTNRETQYF
. TRBJ2-5 TRBV6-2/TRBV6-3 CASSLRLIETQYF
TRBD2 TRBJ2-3 TRBV29-1 CSVGSASGVADTQYF
TRBD2 TRBJ2-7 TRBV5-4 CASSFEREYYEQYF
. TRBJ1-3 TRBV6-1 CASSSRGGSGNTIYF
TRBD1 TRBJ1-2 TRBV7-2 CASSFNRGNGYTF
TRBD1 TRBJ2-2 TRBV19 CASRNRGHGAGELFF
. TRBJ2-2 TRBV15 CATTTGLYTGELFF
. TRBJ1-1 TRBV28 CASSTGRLTEAFF
TRBD1 TRBJ1-6 TRBV25-1 CASSEYGRQGYLHF
TRBD1 TRBJ1-1 TRBV19 CASSAPGQMNTEAFF